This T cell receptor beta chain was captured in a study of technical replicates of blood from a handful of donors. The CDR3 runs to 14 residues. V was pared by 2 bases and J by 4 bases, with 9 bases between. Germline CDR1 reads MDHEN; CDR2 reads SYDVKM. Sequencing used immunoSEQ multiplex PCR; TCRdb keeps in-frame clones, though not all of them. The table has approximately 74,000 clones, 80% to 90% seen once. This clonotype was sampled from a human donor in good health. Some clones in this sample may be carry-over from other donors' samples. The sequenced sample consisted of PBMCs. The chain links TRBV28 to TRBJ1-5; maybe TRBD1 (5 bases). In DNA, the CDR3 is TGTGCCAGCAGTTTAGTAGCAGGGAATCAGCCCCAGCATTTT. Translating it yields CASSLVAGNQPQHF.